Following are 23 T cell receptor beta chains from one sample sequenced in a study of beta chain features in type 1 diabetes (dated by TCRdb to the late 2010s). Broad study findings and their caveats: Type 1 diabetes patients showed a moderate but significant shortening of TCRB CDR3 length in all four CD4+ subsets.

The method was the immunoSEQ multiplex PCR assay. The High Capacity cDNA Reverse Transcription Kit was used to reverse transcribe all of the isolated RNA, meaning that expressed TCRB transcripts were what got sequenced. Here the immuneACCESS table is served through TCRdb, limited to in-frame sequences with V and J called. Missing clones are a known gap in these copies; in checked studies unresolved V genes cover under half, and the rest lacks a known reason. The sample includes over 40,000 clones, with about 66% observed a single time. 2% to 2.5% of the sample is held by the ten biggest clonotypes. Their antigen targets remain unknown. Sequenced input: Tregs from blood. This specimen's cell subset or site label, interpreted: regulatory CD4+ T cells. Receptors originate from a woman younger than 35 with type 1 diabetes.

This clone was picked up a small number of times. This chain uses TRBV10-3 with TRBJ2-1; 10 bases match TRBD1. V was pared by 6 bases and J by 4 bases, with 6 bases of the junction left unmatched. There are 15 residues in the CDR3. Germline assignment: CDR1 ENHRY and CDR2 SYGVKD. The CDR3 reads CAIRGGQGSYNEQFF. CDR3 sequence (DNA): TGTGCCATCAGGGGGGGACAGGGGTCATACAATGAGCAGTTCTTC.

Worth noting for this clone: The junction and the germline gene differ at one end; a read error may be behind it. V usage is TRBV10-3 and J usage is TRBJ2-7; 7 bases are shared with TRBD1. In germline, CDR1 is ENHRY, CDR2 SYGVKD. CDR3 length: 15 amino acids. The CDR3 DNA reads as TGTGCCATCAGGGAGTCCGGGACAGCAACCTACGAGCAGTACTTC. It codes for CAIRESGTATYEQYF.

The chain employs TRBV7-9 and TRBJ2-7; 7 nucleotides agree with TRBD1. CDR3 length equals 15 residues. Germline V gene sequence: CDR1 SEHNR, CDR2 FQNEAQ (reference sequence). The V and J ends lost 5 bases and 4 bases, in that order; junction bases with no gene match: 11. The CDR3 sequence: CASSLGQVTTYEQYF. CDR3 coding DNA: TGTGCCAGCAGCCTAGGACAGGTTACGACTTACGAGCAGTACTTC.

The genes are TRBV4-1 and TRBJ2-1; 10 nucleotides align to TRBD2. V gave up 4 bases and J gave up 9 bases; unmatched junction bases: 6. In germline, CDR1 is MGHRA, CDR2 YSYEKL. CDR3 length: 14 residues. Here the CDR3 reads CASSLLAGAPEQFF. Written as DNA, the CDR3 is TGCGCCAGCAGCCTTCTAGCGGGAGCGCCTGAGCAGTTCTTC.

The chain carries TRBV11-2 and TRBJ1-1, with a tentative D call TRBD1 (5 bases). Germline V gene sequence: CDR1 SGHAT, CDR2 FQNNGV. V lost 4 bases and J lost 4, with 10 bases in between. CDR3 length: 13 amino acids. The CDR3 here is CASSSQDLTEAFF. The CDR3 DNA reads TGTGCCAGCAGCTCACAGGATCTCACTGAAGCTTTCTTT.

The V and J genes are TRBV7-2 and TRBJ2-1; the match to TRBD2 covers 7 bases. There are 15 residues in the CDR3. The germline CDR1 and CDR2 sequences are SGHTA and FQGNSA. V dropped 1 base and J dropped 4; count of bases not matched to a gene: 4. CDR3: CASSLETAGYNEQFF. The CDR3 nucleotides are TGTGCCAGCAGCTTAGAAACAGCGGGGTACAATGAGCAGTTCTTC. The whole variable domain, remainder taken from reference TRBV7-2 and TRBJ2-1, is GAGVSQSPSNKVTEKGKDVELRCDPISGHTALYWYRQSLGQGLEFLIYFQGNSAPDKSGLPSDRFSAERTGGSVSTLTIQRTQQEDSAVYLCASSLETAGYNEQFFGPGTRLTVL.

This rearrangement joins TRBV6-5 to TRBJ1-2; D is unresolved. V lost 10 bases to trimming and J lost 3 bases, with 12 bases between them. The CDR3 runs 12 residues. The germline CDR1 and CDR2 sequences are MNHEY and SVGAGI. CDR3: CATHSPDYGYTF. The CDR3 region has the DNA TGTGCCACCCACAGCCCGGACTATGGCTACACCTTC.

The rearrangement links TRBV11-2 to TRBJ2-1; perhaps TRBD1 as D (5 bases). CDR1 is SGHAT and CDR2 is FQNNGV in the germline V gene. This CDR3 is 14 amino acids long. The V gene lost 3 bases and the J gene lost 4 bases, with 10 bases spanning the gap. The CDR3 here is CASSFVGRYNEQFF. The CDR3 DNA reads TGTGCCAGCAGCTTTGTGGGGCGATACAATGAGCAGTTCTTC.

The chain links TRBV6-5 to TRBJ1-5; 9 bases are a match to TRBD1. Trimming cost V 8 bases and J 9 bases; bases outside gene matches: 14. Germline V gives CDR1 MNHEY, CDR2 SVGAGI. The length of the CDR3 is 15 residues. This chain's CDR3 is CASWQGTGPGWPQHF. In DNA form, the CDR3 reads TGTGCCAGCTGGCAGGGGACAGGGCCGGGATGGCCCCAGCATTTT.

A single count supports this clone. The rearrangement links TRBV5-6 to TRBJ2-7; TRBD2 might be the D (5 bases). V was shortened by 1 base and J by 5 bases, with 7 bases between the two germline ends. The CDR3 totals 12 residues. Germline V CDR1 and CDR2: SGHDT, YYEEEE. CDR3 protein: CASSLMEDEQYF. CDR3 coding DNA: TGTGCCAGCAGCTTGATGGAGGACGAGCAGTACTTC.

CDR3 amino acids: CASVGAHYNSPLHF. The CDR3 DNA is TGTGCTAGTGTAGGGGCCCACTATAATTCACCCCTCCACTTT. The V and J genes are TRBV12-5 and TRBJ1-6, with D perhaps matching TRBD1 (5 bases). Trimming took off 7 bases at V and 3 bases at J, with 10 bases between the two ends. The CDR3 has 14 amino acids. CDR1 and CDR2 from the germline V gene are LGHNT and FRNRAP.

This chain connects TRBV4-2 to TRBJ2-1, with D perhaps TRBD2 (7 bases). The CDR3 sequence is 14 residues long. The germline CDR1 and CDR2 sequences are LGHNA and YNFKEQ. Deletions cut 1 base from V and 9 bases from J, with 13 bases between. The CDR3 spells CASSQVRGLGEQFF. The CDR3 DNA sequence: TGTGCCAGCAGCCAAGTGCGGGGGCTGGGTGAGCAGTTCTTC.

The genes are TRBV30 and TRBJ2-5; 10 bases are a match to TRBD1. The CDR3 has 13 residues. V gave up 3 bases and J gave up 4 bases; unmatched junction bases: 2. Germline V CDR1 and CDR2: GTSNPN, SVGIG (reference sequence). The CDR3 nucleotides are TGTGCCTGGAGCGACAGGGGGCCAGAGACCCAGTACTTC. Protein sequence: CAWSDRGPETQYF.

The rearrangement links TRBV5-6 to TRBJ2-7; tentative D call: TRBD1 (6 bases). The V gene lost 0 bases and the J gene lost 5 bases, with 12 bases spanning the gap. CDR3 length equals 14 residues. Per the germline V gene, CDR1 is SGHDT and CDR2 is YYEEEE. The CDR3 DNA reads as TGTGCCAGCAGCTTGGGGGGGCTGACTGACGAGCAGTACTTC. This gives the protein CASSLGGLTDEQYF.

Here the CDR3 reads CASSSPGLEAGELFF. The CDR3 DNA sequence: TGTGCCAGCAGCTCACCGGGACTAGAGGCCGGGGAGCTGTTTTTT. The V and J genes are TRBV28 and TRBJ2-2; 8 bases fit TRBD2. After removal of 6 bases from V and 6 bases from J, the junction contained 9 bases not matched to a gene. Germline CDR1 and CDR2: MDHEN and SYDVKM. CDR3 size: 15 residues.

This clone was observed a handful of times. This sequence joins TRBV27 and TRBJ1-4; no reliable D call. From germline, CDR1 is MNHEY and CDR2 SMNVEV (reference sequence). Trimming shortened V by 3 bases and J by 0 bases, and 8 bases separated the two germline ends. There are 15 residues in the CDR3. The CDR3 nucleotides read TGTGCCAGCAGTTTTCGTCTTACAACTAATGAAAAACTGTTTTTT. Its translation is CASSFRLTTNEKLFF.

The rearrangement links TRBV6-5 to TRBJ2-1; a weak D match, TRBD2 (6 bases). Germline V gene sequence: CDR1 MNHEY, CDR2 SVGAGI. The length of the CDR3 is 12 residues. Trimming removed 7 bases from V and 9 bases from J, with 13 bases in between. CDR3 DNA sequence: TGTGCCAGCACCCGACTAGTATCTGAGCAGTTCTTC. This encodes CASTRLVSEQFF.

This clone was counted once. This sequence joins TRBV7-2 and TRBJ2-1; TRBD2 might be the D (5 bases). Trimming removed 4 bases at V and 8 bases at J, with 15 bases between. CDR1 SGHTA and CDR2 FQGNSA come from the germline V gene. CDR3 length: 14 residues. CDR3 nucleotide sequence: TGTGCCAGCAGCTATGGACTGGCTACGGATGAGCAGTTCTTC. Amino acids: CASSYGLATDEQFF.

This rearrangement joins TRBV11-2 to TRBJ2-1, with TRBD2 identical over 12 bases. V was clipped by 6 bases and J by 4 bases; unmatched bases: 10. The CDR3 extends over 17 amino acids. Germline assignment: CDR1 SGHAT and CDR2 FQNNGV. In DNA form, the CDR3 reads TGTGCCAGCAGTCTGGCCGGACTAGCGGGGTTTTACAATGAGCAGTTCTTC. It encodes CASSLAGLAGFYNEQFF. The full variable domain, its missing parts supplied by reference TRBV11-2 and TRBJ2-1, is EAGVAQSPRYKIIEKRQSVAFWCNPISGHATLYWYQQILGQGPKLLIQFQNNGVVDDSQLPKDRFSAERLKGVDSTLKIQPAKLEDSAVYLCASSLAGLAGFYNEQFFGPGTRLTVL.

The CDR3 region is CASSLRGQGAYEQYF. CDR3 DNA: TGTGCCAGCAGCTTACGGGGACAGGGAGCCTACGAGCAGTACTTC. The chain is built from TRBV7-8 and TRBJ2-5, with 9 nucleotides matching TRBD1. The DNA end lines up better with TRBJ2-7; the J call may be wrong. Germline V CDR1 and CDR2: SGHVS, FQNEAQ. CDR3 length: 15 residues.

The V gene is TRBV7-2, the J gene TRBJ1-3; a weak D match, TRBD1 (5 bases). Germline V gene sequence: CDR1 SGHTA, CDR2 FQGNSA. This CDR3 is built from 15 residues. Trimming left V 1 base short and J 1 base short, with 8 bases between. The CDR3 DNA reads TGTGCCAGCAGCTTAGATCGACAGTCTGGAAACACCATATATTTT. Translating it yields CASSLDRQSGNTIYF.

This chain links TRBV7-8 with TRBJ2-3; 9 bases are a match to TRBD2. This CDR3 spans 16 amino acids. The germline gives CDR1 SGHVS, CDR2 FQNEAQ. The ends lost 6 bases at V and 0 bases at J; junction bases unmatched: 7. This CDR3 is CASSLRLAVSTDTQYF. Written as DNA, the CDR3 is TGTGCCAGCAGTTTGAGACTAGCGGTTAGCACAGATACGCAGTATTTT.

The chain is built from TRBV19 and TRBJ2-1; D is uncertain. V lost 4 bases, J lost 5 bases, and 15 bases lay in between. Germline-derived CDR1 and CDR2 are LNHDA and SQIVND (reference sequence). The CDR3 runs to 15 residues. The CDR3 DNA reads as TGTGCCAGTAGTACCTCATCCGGGTGGGACAATGAGCAGTTCTTC. It translates to CASSTSSGWDNEQFF.